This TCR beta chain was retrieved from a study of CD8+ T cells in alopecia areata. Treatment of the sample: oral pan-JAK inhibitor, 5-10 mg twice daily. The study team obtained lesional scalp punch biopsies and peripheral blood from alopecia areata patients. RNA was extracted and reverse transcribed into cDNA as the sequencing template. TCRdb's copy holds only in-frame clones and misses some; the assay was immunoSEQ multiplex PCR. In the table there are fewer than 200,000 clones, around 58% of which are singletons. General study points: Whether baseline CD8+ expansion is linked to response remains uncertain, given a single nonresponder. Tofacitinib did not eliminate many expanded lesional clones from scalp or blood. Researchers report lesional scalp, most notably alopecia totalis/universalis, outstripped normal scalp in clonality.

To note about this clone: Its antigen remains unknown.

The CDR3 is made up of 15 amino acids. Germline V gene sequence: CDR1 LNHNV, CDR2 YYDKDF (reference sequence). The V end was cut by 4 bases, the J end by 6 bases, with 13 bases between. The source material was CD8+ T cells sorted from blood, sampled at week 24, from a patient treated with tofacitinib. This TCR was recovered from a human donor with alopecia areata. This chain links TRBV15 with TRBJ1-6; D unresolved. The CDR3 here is CATSKVDGGNSPLHF. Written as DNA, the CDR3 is TGTGCCACCAGCAAAGTGGACGGCGGTAATTCACCCCTCCACTTT.